The 17 T cell receptor beta chains below were found in one sample sequenced in a study of regulatory T cells in long-lasting Graves disease. Time point given: newly diagnosed GD, antithyroid drugs for less than 3 months. Extracted RNA from PBMCs served as the source of the TCR library. Both iRepertoire HTBI primers and Arm-PCR of CDR3 regions were used to build the TCR beta libraries. TCRdb redid the calling of the multiplex PCR reads with MiXCR, one entry per CDR3 protein. The sample carries about 220,000 distinct CDR3 sequences, roughly 19% recorded once. This sample also appeared in a second study, on T cells in Graves' hyperthyroidism and ophthalmopathy.

This specimen was peripheral blood mononuclear cells (PBMCs), taken at new diagnosis, from a patient treated with antithyroid drugs. The receptor source for this set is a woman aged 30 to 39 with Graves disease.

This clonotype has at least ten counts. V is TRBV7-3 and J is TRBJ1-1; D remains unclear. The CDR3 loop spans 14 amino acids. Looked up from germline, CDR1 is SGHTA and CDR2 is FQGTGA. Trimming pared 2 bases from V and 1 base from J, leaving 8 bases between. This chain's CDR3 is CASSLSPGNTEAFF. CDR3 bases: TGTGCCAGCAGCTTATCACCGGGGAACACTGAAGCTTTCTTT.

A remark on this clonotype: A read error is likely here: a far larger clone is one base away. This sequence joins TRBV28 and TRBJ2-1, with D possibly being TRBD1 (6 bases). The CDR3 extends over 20 amino acids. Per germline, CDR1 MDHEN and CDR2 SYDVKM. Trimming removed 5 bases at V and 10 bases at J, with 36 bases between. The CDR3 DNA follows: TGTGCCAGCAGTCCACAAACAGGGAGAAGGGTCGTTAGAAGCTCCTACGAGCAGTTCTTC. Its protein is CASSPQTGRRVVRSSYEQFF.

This clonotype occurred many times. The chain carries TRBV3-1 and TRBJ2-5; 12 nucleotides line up with TRBD2. This CDR3 comprises 18 residues. Trimming cost V 6 bases and J 0 bases; bases outside gene matches: 11. Germline V gene sequence: CDR1 LGHDT, CDR2 YNNKEL (reference sequence). The CDR3 loop is CASSLTGTSGSYQETQYF. As DNA, the CDR3 is TGTGCCAGCAGTCTCACCGGGACTAGCGGGTCTTACCAAGAGACCCAGTACTTC.

Concerning this clonotype itself: One end of the junction fails to match germline, which may point to a read error. V usage is TRBV14 and J usage is TRBJ1-1; no clear D. The V gene's germline CDR1 is SGHDN and CDR2 FVKESK. The CDR3 is 16 amino acids. The CDR3 sequence: CACSQDPSPVSSEAFF. CDR3 coding DNA: TGTGCCTGCAGCCAAGACCCGTCCCCGGTGTCTAGCGAAGCTTTCTTT.

Ten or more counts support this clonotype. This chain links TRBV11-3 with TRBJ1-4, with TRBD1 matching 7 bases. The J segment lost 8 bases and the V segment lost 4 bases, leaving 7 bases of the junction unmatched. Germline V gene lookup returns CDR1 SGHNT and CDR2 YENEEA. The CDR3 totals 14 residues. This chain's CDR3 is CASSSADRDEKLFF. The DNA for the CDR3 is TGTGCCAGCAGCTCGGCCGACAGGGACGAAAAACTGTTTTTT. Looking up the rest from reference TRBV11-3 and TRBJ1-4 gives the full variable domain: EAGVVQSPRYKIIEKKQPVAFWCNPISGHNTLYWYLQNLGQGPELLIRYENEEAVDDSQLPKDRFSAERLKGVDSTLKIQPAELGDSAVYLCASSSADRDEKLFFGSGTQLSVL.

This clonotype was recorded many times. The rearrangement uses TRBV6-1 and TRBJ2-2; TRBD1 matches 8 bases. The CDR3 is 18 residues long. The germline CDR1 and CDR2 sequences are MNHNS and SASEGT. The V gene end was trimmed by 5 bases and the J gene end by 0 bases; junction bases not matched to a gene: 11. In DNA, the CDR3 is TGTGCCAGCAGTAGGAGACAGACAGGGGCCGCGAACACCGGGGAGCTGTTTTTT. It encodes CASSRRQTGAANTGELFF.

This clonotype appeared many times. The chain joins TRBV20-1 to TRBJ1-6; unclear D gene. Germline assignment: CDR1 DFQATT and CDR2 SNEGSKA (reference sequence). The CDR3 contains 15 residues. Trimming pared 5 bases from V and 6 bases from J, leaving 17 bases between. The CDR3 DNA reads TGCAGTGCTCCTAGTAAAGGTGGTTTTAATTCACCCCTCCACTTT. This translates into CSAPSKGGFNSPLHF.

The chain recombines TRBV2 with TRBJ1-1; D is ambiguous. V was pared by 1 base and J by 5 bases, with 14 bases between. The germline CDR1 and CDR2 sequences are SNHLY and FYNNEI. The CDR3 has 15 residues. The CDR3 spells CASSEGLLGGTEAFF. The CDR3 bases are TGTGCCAGCAGTGAAGGCCTGCTGGGAGGGACTGAAGCTTTCTTT. Based on the CDR3 plus reference TRBV2 and TRBJ1-1, the full variable domain is EPEVTQTPSHQVTQMGQEVILRCVPISNHLYFYWYRQILGQKVEFLVSFYNNEISEKSEIFDDQFSVERPDGSNFTLKIRSTKLEDSAMYFCASSEGLLGGTEAFFGQGTRLTVV.

This clonotype was seen ten or more times. J is TRBJ2-6 and V is TRBV28, with TRBD1 matching over 9 bases. The CDR3 extends over 15 amino acids. Germline CDR1 is MDHEN and CDR2 is SYDVKM. The junction had 4 bases not matched to a gene; V was cut back by 7 bases and J by 3 bases. CDR3 sequence: CASNTGGVGANVLTF. The CDR3 DNA follows: TGTGCCAGCAATACAGGGGGCGTTGGGGCCAACGTCCTGACTTTC.

This clonotype showed up many times. The rearrangement uses TRBV12-5 and TRBJ1-1, with TRBD1 as a possible D gene (5 bases). The CDR3 extends over 13 amino acids. V lost 1 base to trimming and J lost 5 bases, with 8 bases between them. Looked up from germline, CDR1 is LGHNT and CDR2 is FRNRAP. The CDR3 here is CASGLGRGTEAFF. The CDR3 DNA follows: TGTGCTAGTGGTTTGGGAAGGGGAACTGAAGCTTTCTTT.

Ten or more counts support this clonotype. V is TRBV9 and J is TRBJ1-4; the D gene is possibly TRBD1 (6 bases). This CDR3 contains 16 residues. CDR1 and CDR2 (germline): SGDLS, YYNGEE. V was cut by 7 bases and J by 8 bases, with 24 bases left in between. The DNA for the CDR3 is TGTGCCAGCGGCCGCTCGGTGGGGGGCATTGGGGAAAAACTGTTTTTT. Protein sequence: CASGRSVGGIGEKLFF.

Concerning this clonotype: This may be a read error, as it is one base from a much larger clone. This chain links TRBV6-1 with TRBJ2-5, with 12 bases identical to TRBD2. The CDR3 contains 17 residues. CDR1 and CDR2 from the germline V gene are MNHNS and SASEGT. Trimming cost V 6 bases and J 5 bases; bases outside gene matches: 13. The CDR3 protein is CASRGGASGRVRETQYF. The CDR3 DNA reads as TGTGCCAGCAGGGGGGGGGCTAGCGGGAGGGTCAGGGAGACCCAGTACTTC.

This clonotype was counted ten times or more. The V gene is TRBV6-1, the J gene TRBJ2-1; 8 nucleotides align to TRBD2. The CDR3 runs 15 residues. CDR1 MNHNS and CDR2 SASEGT come from the germline V gene. Losses at the gene ends were 6 bases for V and 4 bases for J; bases not matched to a gene: 8. The chain's CDR3 is CASRGGLVLYNEQFF. The CDR3 region has the DNA TGTGCCAGCAGGGGGGGACTAGTTTTATACAATGAGCAGTTCTTC.

This clonotype occurred many times. This sequence joins TRBV28 and TRBJ1-6; TRBD1 is a possible D gene (6 bases). V was pared by 5 bases and J by 15 bases, with 14 bases between. The V gene's germline CDR1 is MDHEN and CDR2 SYDVKM. The CDR3 extends over 12 amino acids. The chain's CDR3 is CASSRWGALLHF. Here the CDR3 DNA reads TGTGCCAGCAGTCGGTGGGGGGCCCTCCTCCACTTT.

This clonotype has a count of ten or more. V and J are TRBV27 and TRBJ2-5; the match to TRBD2 covers 12 bases. This CDR3 comprises 17 residues. The V gene's germline CDR1 is MNHEY and CDR2 SMNVEV (reference sequence). V lost 5 bases and J lost 5; bases outside the gene matches: 12. The DNA for the CDR3 is TGTGCCAGCAGTAGGACTAGCGGGATCGCCTACGGGGAGACCCAGTACTTC. This codes for CASSRTSGIAYGETQYF.

This clonotype occurred many times. The chain recombines TRBV11-2 with TRBJ1-1; D is unclear. Germline CDR1 is SGHAT and CDR2 is FQNNGV. CDR3 size: 14 residues. V shed 4 bases and J shed 0 bases, with 9 bases lying between them. CDR3: CASSWLDLNTEAFF. For the CDR3, the DNA is TGTGCCAGCAGCTGGCTTGATCTGAACACTGAAGCTTTCTTT.

This clonotype appeared many times. The chain carries TRBV3-1 and TRBJ2-5; the D gene is possibly TRBD1 (6 bases). This CDR3 is 13 amino acids long. Germline V gene sequence: CDR1 LGHDT, CDR2 YNNKEL (reference sequence). The V gene lost 7 bases and the J gene lost 2 bases, with 11 bases spanning the gap. CDR3 sequence reads: CASNRDIQETQYF. DNA of the CDR3: TGTGCCAGCAACAGGGACATTCAAGAGACCCAGTACTTC.